Presented here are 29 T cell receptor beta chains from one specimen sequenced in a study of long-term antiretroviral therapy in people with HIV. Researchers ran immunoSEQ v3.0 at survey level. Repertoires were generated with immunoSEQ multiplex PCR, while TCRdb's copy carries only in-frame clones and drops some. The data hold 20,000 to 25,000 clones, with around 81% observed a single time. The sequencing used unsorted PBMCs, collected 0.1 years before starting antiretroviral therapy. All receptors come from a man aged 35 to 55 with HIV.

This clone was counted between two and nine times. J is TRBJ1-2 and V is TRBV6-5; 7 bases align to TRBD1. The CDR3 contains 14 residues. Germline-derived CDR1 and CDR2 are MNHEY and SVGAGI. V shed 5 bases and J 8 bases; nucleotides not matched to a gene: 11. The CDR3 DNA follows: TGTGCCAGCAGTCCCCGACAGGGACCTCGAGGCTACACCTTC. This encodes CASSPRQGPRGYTF.

The genes are TRBV18 and TRBJ1-6; D uncertain. In germline, CDR1 is KGHSH, CDR2 LQKENI. V lost 6 bases and J lost 6, with 15 bases in between. CDR3 length: 15 residues. The CDR3 loop is CASSGEGAGNSPLHF. For the CDR3, the DNA is TGTGCCAGCTCCGGGGAGGGAGCAGGTAATTCACCCCTCCACTTT.

This clone has just a few counts. The rearrangement joins TRBV7-2 to TRBJ1-2, with a weak D call TRBD1 (5 bases). The ends were cut back, 0 bases at V and 7 bases at J, with 9 bases in the middle. Germline V gives CDR1 SGHTA, CDR2 FQGNSA. The CDR3 contains 13 residues. Here the CDR3 DNA reads TGTGCCAGCAGCTTAGCCCGGGGACGTGGCTACACCTTC. This codes for CASSLARGRGYTF.

The chain joins TRBV7-2 to TRBJ2-3, with 7 bases lining up with TRBD2. Germline trimming cut 7 bases from V and 3 bases from J; bases unmatched to any gene: 4. The CDR3 has 13 amino acids. Germline CDR1 is SGHTA and CDR2 is FQGNSA. The CDR3 region is CASIWGGTDTQYF. CDR3 DNA sequence: TGTGCCAGCATCTGGGGGGGGACAGATACGCAGTATTTT.

The rearrangement links TRBV2 to TRBJ2-2; no firm D call. V gave up 2 bases and J gave up 4 bases, with 5 bases separating them. The CDR3 is made up of 13 amino acids. CDR1 is SNHLY and CDR2 is FYNNEI in the germline V gene. CDR3 loop: CASSEYPTGELFF. DNA for the CDR3: TGTGCCAGCAGTGAATATCCCACCGGGGAGCTGTTTTTT.

A few counts support this clone. The chain links TRBV4-1 to TRBJ2-3; D call uncertain. Trimming removed 4 bases at V and 6 bases at J, with 8 bases between. CDR1 is MGHRA and CDR2 is YSYEKL in the germline V gene. The CDR3 is 12 residues long. The CDR3, as DNA: TGCGCCAGCAGCCTCGACGGGGATACGCAGTATTTT. This sequence encodes CASSLDGDTQYF.

This chain joins TRBV11-3 and TRBJ2-6; no clear D. V was shortened by 2 bases and J by 4 bases, with 6 bases between the two germline ends. Germline V gives CDR1 SGHNT, CDR2 YENEEA. The CDR3 loop spans 14 amino acids. The CDR3 loop is CASSLSRGANVLTF. CDR3 in DNA: TGTGCCAGCAGCTTATCTCGGGGGGCCAACGTCCTGACTTTC.

This clone has a handful of counts. The chain carries TRBV5-1 and TRBJ1-1; 9 bases are shared with TRBD1. The CDR3 runs 14 residues. J gave up 3 bases and V 4 bases, and 4 bases lay outside the gene matches. The germline V gene encodes CDR1 SGHRS and CDR2 YFSETQ. The CDR3 sequence: CASSRDRADTEAFF. In nucleotides, the CDR3 is TGCGCCAGCAGCCGGGACAGGGCGGACACTGAAGCTTTCTTT.

Concerning this clone itself: At one end, the junction sequence differs from germline, possibly due to a read error. The chain has TRBV6-1 and TRBJ2-7; 8 bases are shared with TRBD2. The CDR3 runs to 16 residues. Germline-derived CDR1 and CDR2 are MNHNS and SASEGT. The CDR3 loop is CASSESLGGFGTREIF. The CDR3 DNA is TGTGCCAGCAGTGAAAGCCTAGGTGGGTTCGGGACTAGAGAAATCTTC.

This chain connects TRBV28 to TRBJ1-2, with 7 bases fitting TRBD1. V trimming: 6 bases; J trimming: 4 bases; junction bases outside the gene matches: 8. Germline-derived CDR1 and CDR2 are MDHEN and SYDVKM. CDR3 length: 14 amino acids. The CDR3 region has the DNA TGTGCCAGCAGCCTGACAGGGCCCCTCTATGGCTACACCTTC. Amino acids: CASSLTGPLYGYTF.

The rearrangement links TRBV28 to TRBJ2-5; 8 positions agree with TRBD2. With 6 bases clipped from V and 5 bases from J, the junction kept 11 bases outside the gene matches. Germline V gene sequence: CDR1 MDHEN, CDR2 SYDVKM. This CDR3 comprises 15 residues. Here the CDR3 DNA reads TGTGCCAGCAGACGACCTTCGGGCGGGGGGGAGACCCAGTACTTC. The encoded protein is CASRRPSGGGETQYF.

V usage is TRBV5-4 and J usage is TRBJ1-4; 8 positions match TRBD1. This CDR3 is 14 amino acids long. Germline V gene data show CDR1 as SGHNT and CDR2 as YYREEE (reference sequence). J was trimmed by 6 bases and V by 4 bases; bases with no gene match: 5. This CDR3 is CASSQDRADEKLFF. The CDR3 region has the DNA TGTGCCAGCAGCCAGGACAGGGCGGATGAAAAACTGTTTTTT.

The V call is TRBV6-5, the J call TRBJ2-7, with D perhaps given as TRBD1 or TRBD2 (6 bases each). V was trimmed by 2 bases and J by 2 bases, leaving 10 bases between them. Per germline, CDR1 MNHEY and CDR2 SVGAGI. This CDR3 comprises 14 residues. The CDR3 sequence is CASSYVRGAYEQYF. As DNA, the CDR3 is TGTGCCAGCAGTTACGTAAGGGGGGCCTACGAGCAGTACTTC.

The chain is built from TRBV6-5 and TRBJ1-1, with D tentatively TRBD1 (5 bases). The CDR3 has 15 amino acids. V gave up 7 bases and J gave up 2 bases, with 17 bases separating them. Germline loops: CDR1 MNHEY, CDR2 SVGAGI. The CDR3 DNA reads as TGTGCCAGCATGAGGGGTGGACGGATTAACACTGAAGCTTTCTTT. Translated: CASMRGGRINTEAFF.

The CDR3 DNA reads as TGCAGCGTTGCCGAGAGCCTACGATCTGAGCAGTACTTC. Its protein is CSVAESLRSEQYF. This chain joins TRBV29-1 and TRBJ2-7; no reliable D call. The CDR3 is made up of 13 amino acids. V shed 4 bases and J shed 7 bases, with 17 bases lying between them. Germline-derived CDR1 and CDR2 are SQVTM and ANQGSEA.

The V gene is TRBV4-3, the J gene TRBJ2-7; D unresolved. V was shortened by 1 base and J by 0 bases, with 10 bases between the two germline ends. CDR1 and CDR2 (germline): LGHNA, YSLEER. The CDR3 contains 15 residues. CDR3 sequence reads: CASSQVPGLSYEQYF. DNA of the CDR3: TGCGCCAGCAGCCAAGTTCCCGGCCTCTCCTACGAGCAGTACTTC.

Regarding this clone: A junction boundary mismatches the germline segment, possibly from a read error. The chain is built from TRBV23-1 and TRBJ2-7; D gene unclear. TRBV23-1 is an ORF, with its function uncertain. The CDR3 length is 14 residues. In nucleotides, the CDR3 is TGTGCCAGCAGCTTACAGTCGTTAGCAATCGAGCAGTACTTC. This sequence encodes CASSLQSLAIEQYF.

This clone was found once. As DNA, the CDR3 is TGCGCCAGCAGCGGGACAGGGGGCAGCTACGAGCAGTACTTC. Amino acid sequence: CASSGTGGSYEQYF. The gene calls are TRBV5-1 and TRBJ2-7, with TRBD1 identical over 12 bases. Germline-derived CDR1 and CDR2 are SGHRS and YFSETQ. This CDR3 is 14 amino acids long. The V segment lost 4 bases and the J segment 3 bases; nucleotides outside the gene matches: 2.

V gene TRBV28 combines with J gene TRBJ2-1; D remains ambiguous. Trimming took 5 bases from V and 7 from J, leaving 6 bases between them. CDR3 length: 11 amino acids. From germline, CDR1 is MDHEN and CDR2 SYDVKM. The CDR3: CASSTLNEQFF. The CDR3 DNA follows: TGTGCCAGCAGTACACTTAATGAGCAGTTCTTC.

V is TRBV30 and J is TRBJ2-7; TRBD1 aligns across 12 bases. This CDR3 has 17 amino acids. Unmatched junction bases numbered 13, after V lost 0 bases and J lost 7 bases. Germline V lookup: CDR1 GTSNPN, CDR2 SVGIG (reference sequence). The CDR3 reads CAWSVGTGGIWVGEQYF. The CDR3 DNA reads as TGTGCCTGGAGTGTAGGGACAGGGGGCATTTGGGTGGGTGAGCAGTACTTC.

A note on this clone: A junction end diverges from the germline sequence, so it may reflect a read error. The chain joins TRBV5-1 to TRBJ1-2; tentatively, D is TRBD1 (5 bases). The CDR3 covers 11 residues. Germline CDR1 and CDR2: SGHRS and YFSETQ. DNA for the CDR3: TGCGCCAGCAGCGGGGGGACGGGGCCAATCTTC. Amino acids: CASSGGTGPIF. Using reference TRBV5-1 and TRBJ1-2 for the parts outside the CDR3, the full variable domain is KAGVTQTPRYLIKTRGQQVTLSCSPISGHRSVSWYQQTPGQGLQFLFEYFSETQRNKGNFPGRFSGRQFSNSRSEMNVSTLELGDSALYLCASSGGTGPIFGSGTRLTVV.

The V call is TRBV27, the J call TRBJ1-2; D may be TRBD1 (5 bases). The germline V gene encodes CDR1 MNHEY and CDR2 SMNVEV (reference sequence). The CDR3 covers 14 residues. V was pared by 6 bases and J by 4 bases, with 15 bases between. The DNA of the CDR3 is TGTGCCAGCAGAAGGGACGGACTAGTCTATGGCTACACCTTC. Translating gives CASRRDGLVYGYTF.

The chain uses TRBV30 and TRBJ2-7, with D perhaps TRBD1 or TRBD2 (6 bases each). The CDR3 contains 14 residues. CDR1 is GTSNPN and CDR2 is SVGIG in the germline V gene (reference sequence). The V end lost 0 bases, the J end lost 6 bases, and 15 bases lay between the germline ends. CDR3 DNA: TGTGCCTGGAGTGTACTTAGCAGGGGAGGCGAGCAGTACTTC. Encoded protein: CAWSVLSRGGEQYF.

The V call is TRBV11-2, the J call TRBJ2-1; the D is unclear. CDR3 length equals 15 residues. The germline V gene has CDR1 SGHAT and CDR2 FQNNGV. Trimming pared 1 base from V and 7 bases from J, leaving 14 bases between. As DNA, the CDR3 is TGTGCCAGCAGCTTAGCGGCCAGTACCCGTAATGAGCAGTTCTTC. It codes for CASSLAASTRNEQFF.

The V call is TRBV7-2, the J call TRBJ2-1; no definite D call. CDR3 length equals 18 residues. Trimming left V 2 bases short and J 0 bases short, with 17 bases between. In germline, CDR1 is SGHTA, CDR2 FQGNSA. CDR3 nucleotide sequence: TGTGCCAGCAGCTTAAGTGGCAGGCGAAGTAGCTCCTACAATGAGCAGTTCTTC. The encoded protein is CASSLSGRRSSSYNEQFF.

This chain connects TRBV9 to TRBJ2-1; a weak D match, TRBD2 (5 bases). V lost 0 bases and J 4 bases, leaving 8 bases between the germline ends. CDR1 and CDR2 (germline): SGDLS, YYNGEE. The length of the CDR3 is 14 residues. CDR3 DNA: TGTGCCAGCAGCGTAGTGGGCGGGTACAATGAGCAGTTCTTC. Translating it yields CASSVVGGYNEQFF.

This chain uses TRBV9 with TRBJ2-1, with TRBD2 matching over 13 bases. The CDR3 is 18 residues long. Germline loops: CDR1 SGDLS, CDR2 YYNGEE. V was pared by 4 bases and J by 3 bases, with 10 bases of the junction left unmatched. The CDR3 reads CASSFSGLAGKFYNEQFF. The CDR3, as DNA: TGTGCCAGCAGCTTTTCGGGACTAGCGGGAAAATTCTACAATGAGCAGTTCTTC.

The chain uses TRBV5-1 and TRBJ1-5, with D perhaps matching TRBD1 (6 bases). V lost 0 bases to trimming and J lost 0 bases, with 7 bases between them. Per germline, CDR1 SGHRS and CDR2 YFSETQ. CDR3 length equals 15 residues. CDR3 amino acids: CASSLVGGSNQPQHF. The CDR3 DNA sequence: TGCGCCAGCAGCTTGGTAGGGGGTAGCAATCAGCCCCAGCATTTT.

The genes are TRBV5-1 and TRBJ2-7; 9 bases agree with TRBD1. The V gene's germline CDR1 is SGHRS and CDR2 YFSETQ. V gave up 4 bases and J gave up 5 bases; unmatched junction bases: 7. The CDR3 totals 14 residues. CDR3 in DNA: TGCGCCAGCAGCGTGGGGGACAGGGTCCACGAGCAGTACTTC. Its protein is CASSVGDRVHEQYF.